These 24 T cell receptor beta chains came from one sample sequenced in a study of blood T cell repertoires in COVID-19. Clones were sequenced by immunoSEQ multiplex PCR, and TCRdb holds only the in-frame ones, with some missing. This table has around 60,000 clones, 65% to 80% appearing once. The source material was peripheral blood. These receptors were taken from a man aged 25 to 45 with COVID-19, enrolled during active disease.

The chain combines TRBV6-5 with TRBJ1-2; tentatively, D is TRBD1 (6 bases). CDR1 MNHEY and CDR2 SVGAGI come from the germline V gene. The CDR3 runs 14 residues. Trimming removed 4 bases from V and 6 bases from J, with 15 bases in between. The CDR3 bases are TGTGCCAGCAGTTCTACCACAGGGTTCAATGGCTACACCTTC. Translating gives CASSSTTGFNGYTF.

The chain joins TRBV6-1 to TRBJ1-2, with TRBD1 identical over 10 bases. CDR3 size: 12 residues. Germline lookup yields CDR1 MNHNS and CDR2 SASEGT. J was trimmed by 5 bases and V by 8 bases; bases with no gene match: 2. CDR3 amino acids: CASGTGAYGYTF. In DNA form, the CDR3 reads TGTGCCAGCGGGACAGGGGCTTATGGCTACACCTTC.

The chain recombines TRBV6-5 with TRBJ2-3; maybe TRBD2 (5 bases). CDR3 length: 15 amino acids. The germline CDR1 and CDR2 sequences are MNHEY and SVGAGI. Trimming removed 0 bases from V and 0 bases from J, with 7 bases in between. CDR3 DNA sequence: TGTGCCAGCAGTTACTCTCGCGGGAGCACAGATACGCAGTATTTT. Protein sequence: CASSYSRGSTDTQYF.

This clone is a singleton in its sample. This chain joins TRBV30 and TRBJ2-1, with TRBD1 as a possible D gene (6 bases). The CDR3 length is 11 residues. In germline, CDR1 is GTSNPN, CDR2 SVGIG (reference sequence). V was shortened by 6 bases and J by 4 bases, with 7 bases between the two germline ends. The CDR3 bases are TGTGCCTGCACAGGGTACAATGAGCAGTTCTTC. Encoded protein: CACTGYNEQFF.

This chain connects TRBV28 to TRBJ1-6, with 8 bases aligning to TRBD1. The junction had 9 bases not matched to a gene; V was cut back by 6 bases and J by 11 bases. The CDR3 length is 14 residues. The germline CDR1 and CDR2 sequences are MDHEN and SYDVKM. The CDR3 sequence: CASRRTGLGAPLHF. CDR3 sequence (DNA): TGTGCCAGCAGGAGGACAGGGCTCGGGGCACCCCTCCACTTT.

In its sample, this clone ranks as medium-sized. The genes are TRBV2 and TRBJ1-4, with TRBD1 matching over 7 bases. This CDR3 spans 13 amino acids. Per the germline V gene, CDR1 is SNHLY and CDR2 is FYNNEI. The V segment lost 4 bases and the J segment 13 bases; nucleotides outside the gene matches: 9. Here the CDR3 reads CASSGIQGTILFF. Written as DNA, the CDR3 is TGTGCCAGCAGTGGAATACAGGGGACAATACTGTTTTTT.

The CDR3 DNA is TGTGCCAGCAGTTTATTGGAGCTAGGGGGAATGGGGTCACCCCTCCACTTT. Protein product: CASSLLELGGMGSPLHF. The chain couples TRBV27 to TRBJ1-6, with D maybe TRBD1 (6 bases). CDR3 length: 17 amino acids. Trimming removed 1 base at V and 10 bases at J, with 20 bases between. Per the germline V gene, CDR1 is MNHEY and CDR2 is SMNVEV (reference sequence).

CDR3 amino acids: CASSLATNLANYGYTF. The CDR3 region has the DNA TGTGCCAGCAGCTTGGCGACAAACTTAGCTAACTATGGCTACACCTTC. V is TRBV5-6 and J is TRBJ1-2; no reliable D call. The V end lost 0 bases, the J end lost 0 bases, and 12 bases lay between the germline ends. CDR1 is SGHDT, CDR2 YYEEEE, per germline. The CDR3 length is 16 residues. Using reference TRBV5-6 and TRBJ1-2 for the parts outside the CDR3, the full variable domain is DAGVTQSPTHLIKTRGQQVTLRCSPKSGHDTVSWYQQALGQGPQFIFQYYEEEERQRGNFPDRFSGHQFPNYSSELNVNALLLGDSALYLCASSLATNLANYGYTFGSGTRLTVV.

V usage is TRBV6-5 and J usage is TRBJ2-2; possible D gene TRBD1, 6 bases. The CDR3 covers 12 residues. V was clipped by 7 bases and J by 5 bases, with 8 bases between them. CDR1 is MNHEY, CDR2 SVGAGI, per germline. CDR3 amino acids: CASTDRTGELFF. CDR3 DNA sequence: TGTGCCAGCACCGACAGGACCGGGGAGCTGTTTTTT.

This clone appeared once. This CDR3 reads CASSSPTGTVNSPLHF. CDR3 DNA sequence: TGTGCCAGCAGCTCGCCGACAGGGACAGTTAATTCACCCCTCCACTTT. This chain uses TRBV11-2 with TRBJ1-6; 7 bases are shared with TRBD1. The CDR3 has 16 residues. With 4 bases clipped from V and 6 bases from J, the junction kept 9 bases outside the gene matches. The germline V gene has CDR1 SGHAT and CDR2 FQNNGV.

This clone has a single count. This rearrangement joins TRBV5-3 to TRBJ2-7; 11 nucleotides align to TRBD2. TRBV5-3 is given ORF status, its function remaining uncertain. Trimming at V came to 4 bases and at J to 9 bases, leaving 18 bases not matched to a gene. The CDR3 sequence is 17 residues long. In DNA, the CDR3 is TGTGCCAGAAGCCCCCGGACTAGCGGGTGCCCCAGTGGACCGCAGTACTTC. Translating gives CARSPRTSGCPSGPQYF.

This clone was recorded a few times. Here the CDR3 reads CAWSSGEIQPQHF. The CDR3 coding sequence is TGTGCCTGGAGTTCCGGGGAGATCCAGCCCCAGCATTTT. The genes are TRBV30 and TRBJ1-5; D gene unclear. The V and J ends lost 2 bases and 7 bases respectively, with 12 bases between them. Germline loops: CDR1 GTSNPN, CDR2 SVGIG (reference sequence). This CDR3 has 13 amino acids. Full variable domain (outside the CDR3, taken from reference TRBV30 and TRBJ1-5): SQTIHQWPATLVQPVGSPLSLECTVEGTSNPNLYWYRQAAGRGLQLLFYSVGIGQISSEVPQNLSASRPQDRQFILSSKKLLLSDSGFYLCAWSSGEIQPQHFGDGTRLSIL.

This clone has only a few counts. The chain is built from TRBV25-1 and TRBJ1-1; D gene ambiguous. Germline-derived CDR1 and CDR2 are MGHDK and SYGVNS. This CDR3 region has 14 residues. V was trimmed by 2 bases and J by 3 bases, leaving 10 bases between them. The CDR3 is CASSEGRTDTEAFF. The DNA for the CDR3 is TGTGCCAGCAGTGAAGGGCGAACGGACACTGAAGCTTTCTTT.

This clone was seen a handful of times. V is TRBV27 and J is TRBJ2-3; D possibly corresponds to TRBD2 (6 bases). The germline V and J ends were trimmed by 3 bases and 7 bases, with 11 bases remaining between them. Germline-derived CDR1 and CDR2 are MNHEY and SMNVEV (reference sequence). The CDR3 has 13 residues. CDR3 nucleotide sequence: TGTGCCAGCAGTTTGAGGGACTCCTATACGCAGTATTTT. Amino acids: CASSLRDSYTQYF.

The chain couples TRBV7-9 to TRBJ1-6; D is unresolved. The V gene's germline CDR1 is SEHNR and CDR2 FQNEAQ (reference sequence). V lost 5 bases and J 11 bases, leaving 13 bases between the germline ends. This CDR3 comprises 13 residues. In DNA, the CDR3 is TGTGCCAGCAGCGTTAATTCAGGTGCACCCCTCCACTTT. Translating gives CASSVNSGAPLHF.

The V gene is TRBV30, the J gene TRBJ2-7; D may be TRBD2 (6 bases). Germline CDR1 GTSNPN, CDR2 SVGIG (reference sequence). Trimming took 1 base from V and 3 from J, leaving 16 bases between them. This CDR3 has 15 residues. CDR3 DNA sequence: TGTGCCTGGAGTGAGGATGGAGGGGCCGGCTACGAGCAGTACTTC. It is translated as CAWSEDGGAGYEQYF.

V is TRBV20-1 and J is TRBJ2-1, with a possible D match to TRBD2 (6 bases). Per germline, CDR1 DFQATT and CDR2 SNEGSKA (reference sequence). The germline V and J ends were trimmed by 3 bases and 3 bases, with 12 bases remaining between them. This CDR3 is 14 amino acids long. The DNA for the CDR3 is TGCAGTGCTAGTTCCCGGGGGTACTACAATGAGCAGTTCTTC. Protein: CSASSRGYYNEQFF.

This chain connects TRBV19 to TRBJ2-7; TRBD1 matches 8 bases. The V gene's germline CDR1 is LNHDA and CDR2 SQIVND (reference sequence). This CDR3 is 13 amino acids long. V trimming: 7 bases; J trimming: 6 bases; junction bases outside the gene matches: 8. The CDR3 reads CASMRQGAGEQYF. The CDR3 region has the DNA TGTGCCAGTATGAGGCAGGGGGCTGGCGAGCAGTACTTC. The whole variable domain, filled in from reference TRBV19 and TRBJ2-7, reads DGGITQSPKYLFRKEGQNVTLSCEQNLNHDAMYWYRQDPGQGLRLIYYSQIVNDFQKGDIAEGYSVSREKKESFPLTVTSAQKNPTAFYLCASMRQGAGEQYFGPGTRLTVT.

This clone was seen once. The J gene is TRBJ1-4, the V gene TRBV30; TRBD1 matches at 7 bases. Trimming took 5 bases from V and 8 from J; bases not matched to a gene: 17. The CDR3 spans 16 residues. Germline V gene data show CDR1 as GTSNPN and CDR2 as SVGIG (reference sequence). CDR3 residues: CAWGDSSFVGEEKLFF. CDR3 DNA: TGTGCCTGGGGGGACAGTTCCTTTGTCGGCGAGGAAAAACTGTTTTTT.

The chain joins TRBV10-1 to TRBJ1-4, with D tentatively TRBD1 (6 bases). The CDR3 totals 17 residues. Germline lookup yields CDR1 WNHNN and CDR2 SYGVQD (reference sequence). The ends were cut back, 0 bases at V and 0 bases at J, with 11 bases in the middle. CDR3: CASSESRPGATNEKLFF. CDR3 nucleotide sequence: TGCGCCAGCAGTGAGTCCAGGCCAGGGGCAACTAATGAAAAACTGTTTTTT.

This sequence joins TRBV5-4 and TRBJ1-2; TRBD1 might be the D (5 bases). CDR1 and CDR2 (germline): SGHNT, YYREEE (reference sequence). Trimming cost V 0 bases and J 6 bases, with 12 bases left between them. The CDR3 has 14 amino acids. The CDR3 here is CASSLGGGTHGYTF. CDR3 nucleotides: TGTGCCAGCAGCTTGGGGGGGGGAACCCATGGCTACACCTTC.

The gene calls are TRBV3-1 (or the pseudogene TRBV3-2) and TRBJ1-1; no definite D call. Germline V gene sequence: CDR1 LGHDT, CDR2 YNNKEL (reference sequence). V dropped 0 bases and J dropped 1 base, with 9 bases sitting between them. This CDR3 comprises 15 residues. CDR3 coding DNA: TGTGCCAGCAGCCAAGATCAGGCAGGGAACACTGAAGCTTTCTTT. Its translation is CASSQDQAGNTEAFF.

The chain uses TRBV6-1 and TRBJ1-1; D ambiguous. CDR3 length: 15 amino acids. The V end was cut by 0 bases, the J end by 4 bases, with 12 bases between. CDR1 MNHNS and CDR2 SASEGT come from the germline V gene. CDR3 in amino acids: CASSEAIGKVTEAFF. The CDR3 DNA follows: TGTGCCAGCAGTGAAGCAATCGGGAAGGTCACTGAAGCTTTCTTT.

The rearrangement joins TRBV6-5 to TRBJ1-6, with D tentatively TRBD1 (6 bases). Per the germline V gene, CDR1 is MNHEY and CDR2 is SVGAGI. V dropped 7 bases and J dropped 5 bases, with 12 bases sitting between them. This CDR3 is built from 14 residues. DNA for the CDR3: TGTGCCAGCACGGCGACAGGTCATAATTCACCCCTCCACTTT. As protein: CASTATGHNSPLHF.